Listed below are T cell receptor beta chains from one sample, sequenced in a study of T cell repertoires in cytomegalovirus infection. Their antigens remain unidentified. Via MiXCR, TCRdb re-called the reads, giving one row per CDR3 protein. The sample consists of more than 300,000 distinct CDR3 sequences, nearly 35% of them appearing once. The sequencing used cultured PBMCs, collected from culture after CMV antigen stimulation. The receptors were gathered from a human donor in good health (CMV status not recorded). Some clones in this sample may be carry-over from other donors' samples. Both conserved end residues are part of each CDR3. Only some rows state a clone size, as once, few, many or a class for expanded clones.

j_gene: TRBJ1-6; v_gene: TRBV11-3; abundance: -; CDR3aa: CASSPRRNSPLHF
j_gene: TRBJ1-3; v_gene: TRBV7-2; abundance: few; CDR3aa: CASSLHPQGRGNTIYF
j_gene: TRBJ1-2; v_gene: TRBV19; abundance: once; CDR3aa: CASSTRLNYGYTF
j_gene: TRBJ1-2; v_gene: TRBV6-8; abundance: few; CDR3aa: CASSYSASYGYTF
j_gene: TRBJ2-1; v_gene: TRBV7-6; abundance: many; CDR3aa: CASSSSPSLAGGIIEQFF
j_gene: TRBJ2-1; v_gene: TRBV11-1; abundance: -; CDR3aa: CASKRGQDNEQFF
j_gene: TRBJ2-5; v_gene: TRBV7-4; abundance: -; CDR3aa: CASSLGGLGYQEAQYF
j_gene: TRBJ2-1; v_gene: TRBV5-1; abundance: -; CDR3aa: CASSFTGTSGIGEQFF
j_gene: TRBJ2-3; v_gene: TRBV6-1; abundance: -; CDR3aa: CASWGTVRSDTQYF
j_gene: TRBJ2-5; v_gene: TRBV7-2; abundance: -; CDR3aa: CASSSALSSGQETQYF
j_gene: TRBJ2-7; v_gene: TRBV7-2; abundance: many; CDR3aa: CASSFRSSEQYF
j_gene: TRBJ1-2; v_gene: TRBV6-1; abundance: few; CDR3aa: CASSEGLAHLGGYTF
j_gene: TRBJ2-7; v_gene: TRBV7-2; abundance: few; CDR3aa: CASSLGRGSYEQYF
j_gene: TRBJ2-3; v_gene: TRBV24-1; abundance: -; CDR3aa: CATSDTQTDTQYF
j_gene: TRBJ2-7; v_gene: TRBV7-9; abundance: many; CDR3aa: CASSSQRGYEQYF
j_gene: TRBJ2-1; v_gene: TRBV4-3; abundance: -; CDR3aa: CASSQGQGWYNEQFF
j_gene: TRBJ2-1; v_gene: TRBV6-5; abundance: few; CDR3aa: CASSYEASSYNEQFF
j_gene: TRBJ2-1; v_gene: TRBV28; abundance: few; CDR3aa: CASSLRGRGVGYYNEQFF
j_gene: TRBJ2-6; v_gene: TRBV7-2; abundance: many; CDR3aa: CASSFVSGANVLTF
j_gene: TRBJ2-1; v_gene: TRBV14; abundance: -; CDR3aa: CASSQDKGWASGYNEQFF
j_gene: TRBJ2-1; v_gene: TRBV15; abundance: -; CDR3aa: CATSLGTGSVNEQFF
j_gene: TRBJ2-7; v_gene: TRBV7-2; abundance: -; CDR3aa: CASSPANSYEQYF
j_gene: TRBJ2-4; v_gene: TRBV15; abundance: few; CDR3aa: CATSIVGSTKNIQYF
j_gene: TRBJ2-3; v_gene: TRBV7-2; abundance: many; CDR3aa: CASSPRTLGAPDTQYF
j_gene: TRBJ2-1; v_gene: TRBV7-3; abundance: many; CDR3aa: CASSLSGRTSGRLGEQFF
j_gene: TRBJ1-1; v_gene: TRBV18; abundance: -; CDR3aa: CASSPELSGNTEAFF
j_gene: TRBJ2-1; v_gene: TRBV6-6; abundance: -; CDR3aa: CASSYSNGHEQFF
j_gene: TRBJ1-2; v_gene: TRBV10-3; abundance: -; CDR3aa: CAISEDAMWTMGYTF
j_gene: TRBJ1-1; v_gene: TRBV12-3/TRBV12-4; abundance: -; CDR3aa: CASRAQGMNTEAFF
j_gene: TRBJ2-6; v_gene: TRBV7-8; abundance: many; CDR3aa: CASSLNDPTSRRGANVLTF
j_gene: TRBJ2-3; v_gene: TRBV28; abundance: -; CDR3aa: CASSQPGTAVEGDTQYF
j_gene: TRBJ1-2; v_gene: TRBV7-4; abundance: few; CDR3aa: CASSLSSSHNYGYTF
j_gene: TRBJ2-1; v_gene: TRBV15; abundance: -; CDR3aa: CATSIGGSYNEQFF
j_gene: TRBJ2-1; v_gene: TRBV7-6; abundance: -; CDR3aa: CASSFLSGSSHEQFF
j_gene: TRBJ1-1; v_gene: TRBV12-3/TRBV12-4; abundance: -; CDR3aa: CASSLTWGVMNTEAFF
j_gene: TRBJ1-6; v_gene: TRBV20-1; abundance: -; CDR3aa: CSAKDRVYSPLHF
j_gene: TRBJ1-1; v_gene: TRBV11-3; abundance: -; CDR3aa: CASSRGRGRGYTEAFF
j_gene: TRBJ2-5; v_gene: TRBV7-2; abundance: -; CDR3aa: CASSRGPRRLAVVDGTQYF
j_gene: TRBJ2-1; v_gene: TRBV7-2; abundance: few; CDR3aa: CASSSGLLYNEQFF
j_gene: TRBJ1-5; v_gene: TRBV30; abundance: -; CDR3aa: CAWSVGQNNQPQHF
j_gene: TRBJ1-1; v_gene: TRBV6-5; abundance: -; CDR3aa: CASSYFQGSTEAFF